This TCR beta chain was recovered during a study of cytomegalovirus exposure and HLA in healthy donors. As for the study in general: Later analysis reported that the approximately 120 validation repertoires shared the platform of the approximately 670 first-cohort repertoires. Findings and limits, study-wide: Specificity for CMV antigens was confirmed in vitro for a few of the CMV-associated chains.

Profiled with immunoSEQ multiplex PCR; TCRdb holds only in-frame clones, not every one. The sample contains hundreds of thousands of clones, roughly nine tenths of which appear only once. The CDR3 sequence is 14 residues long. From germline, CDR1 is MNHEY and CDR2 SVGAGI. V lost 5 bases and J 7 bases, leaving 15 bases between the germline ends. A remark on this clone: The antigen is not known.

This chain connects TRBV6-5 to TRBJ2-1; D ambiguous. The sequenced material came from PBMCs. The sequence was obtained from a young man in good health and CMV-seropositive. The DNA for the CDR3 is TGTGCCAGCAGTGCTACCGGGCCTCCGAATGAGCAGTTCTTC. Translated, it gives CASSATGPPNEQFF.